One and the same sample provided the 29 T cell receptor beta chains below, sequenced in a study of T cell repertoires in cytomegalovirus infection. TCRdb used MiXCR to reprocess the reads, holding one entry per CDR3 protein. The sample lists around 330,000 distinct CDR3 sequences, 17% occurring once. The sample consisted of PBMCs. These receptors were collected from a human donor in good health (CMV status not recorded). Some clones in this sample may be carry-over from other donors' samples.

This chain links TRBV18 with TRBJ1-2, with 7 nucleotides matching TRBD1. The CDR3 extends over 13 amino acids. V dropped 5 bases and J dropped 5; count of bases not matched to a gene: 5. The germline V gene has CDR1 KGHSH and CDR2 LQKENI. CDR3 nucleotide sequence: TGTGCCAGCTCAGCTGACAGGGTTTATGGCTACACCTTC. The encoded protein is CASSADRVYGYTF. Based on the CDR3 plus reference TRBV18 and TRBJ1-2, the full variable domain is NAGVMQNPRHLVRRRGQEARLRCSPMKGHSHVYWYRQLPEEGLKFMVYLQKENIIDESGMPKERFSAEFPKEGPSILRIQQVVRGDSAAYFCASSADRVYGYTFGSGTRLTVV.

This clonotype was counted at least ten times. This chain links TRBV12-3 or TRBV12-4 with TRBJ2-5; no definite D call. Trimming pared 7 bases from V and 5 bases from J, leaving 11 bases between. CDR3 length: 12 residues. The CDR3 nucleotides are TGTGCCAGCACCCTAGAAGGGGAGACCCAGTACTTC. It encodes CASTLEGETQYF.

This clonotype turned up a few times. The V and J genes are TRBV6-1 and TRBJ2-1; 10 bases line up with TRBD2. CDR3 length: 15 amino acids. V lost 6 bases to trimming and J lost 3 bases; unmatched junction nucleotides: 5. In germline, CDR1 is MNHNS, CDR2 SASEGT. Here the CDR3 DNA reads TGTGCCAGCAGCCGGACTAGCGGAGTCTACAATGAGCAGTTCTTC. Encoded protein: CASSRTSGVYNEQFF.

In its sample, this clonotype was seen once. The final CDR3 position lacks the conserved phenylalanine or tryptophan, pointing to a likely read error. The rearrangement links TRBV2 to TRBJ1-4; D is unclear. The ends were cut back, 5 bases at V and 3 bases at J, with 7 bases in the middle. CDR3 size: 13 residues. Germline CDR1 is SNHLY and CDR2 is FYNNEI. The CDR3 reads CASSLPSNEKLFS. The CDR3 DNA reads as TGTGCCAGCAGTCTTCCCTCTAATGAAAAACTGTTTTCT.

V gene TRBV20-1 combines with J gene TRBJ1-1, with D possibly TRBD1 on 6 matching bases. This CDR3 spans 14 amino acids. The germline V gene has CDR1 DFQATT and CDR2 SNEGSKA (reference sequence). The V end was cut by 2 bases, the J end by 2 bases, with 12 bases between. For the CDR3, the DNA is TGCAGTGCTAGACTCGGGGGCCGCAACACTGAAGCTTTCTTT. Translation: CSARLGGRNTEAFF.

This chain's CDR3 is CASSSDRYGYTF. The DNA for the CDR3 is TGTGCCAGCAGTTCCGACCGCTATGGCTACACCTTC. The chain carries TRBV6-2 or TRBV6-3 and TRBJ1-2, with unresolved D. The length of the CDR3 is 12 residues. Germline V gene lookup returns CDR1 MNHEY and CDR2 SVGEGT. V lost 4 bases and J lost 4, with 7 bases in between.

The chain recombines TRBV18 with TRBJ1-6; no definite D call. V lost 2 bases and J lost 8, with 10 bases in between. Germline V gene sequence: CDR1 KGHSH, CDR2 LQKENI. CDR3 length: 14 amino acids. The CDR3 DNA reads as TGTGCCAGCTCACCAAATGGGCAGGATTCACCCCTCCACTTT. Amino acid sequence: CASSPNGQDSPLHF.

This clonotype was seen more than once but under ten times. CDR3 loop: CASSFGGLWQPQHF. The DNA for the CDR3 is TGTGCCAGCAGTTTCGGGGGTTTGTGGCAGCCCCAGCATTTT. This chain uses TRBV12-3 or TRBV12-4 with TRBJ1-5, with TRBD1 as a possible D gene (5 bases). This CDR3 has 14 residues. The V gene lost 3 bases and the J gene lost 7 bases, with 13 bases spanning the gap.

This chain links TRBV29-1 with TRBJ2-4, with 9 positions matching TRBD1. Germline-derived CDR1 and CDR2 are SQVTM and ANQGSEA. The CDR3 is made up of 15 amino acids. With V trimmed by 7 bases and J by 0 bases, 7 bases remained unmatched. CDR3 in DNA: TGCAGCGCCAGGACAGGGGTTCGAGCCAAAAACATTCAGTACTTC. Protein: CSARTGVRAKNIQYF.

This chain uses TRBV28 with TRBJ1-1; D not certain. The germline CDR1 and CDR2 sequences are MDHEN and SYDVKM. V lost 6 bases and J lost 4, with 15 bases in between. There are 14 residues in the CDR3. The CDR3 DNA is TGTGCCAGCAGCCCAAATTGGGGTAGCACTGAAGCTTTCTTT. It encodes CASSPNWGSTEAFF. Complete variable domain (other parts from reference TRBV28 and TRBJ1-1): DVKVTQSSRYLVKRTGEKVFLECVQDMDHENMFWYRQDPGLGLRLIYFSYDVKMKEKGDIPEGYSVSREKKERFSLILESASTNQTSMYLCASSPNWGSTEAFFGQGTRLTVV.

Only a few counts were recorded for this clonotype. This CDR3 is CASSQLDRDSGNTIYF. The CDR3 nucleotides are TGTGCCAGCAGCCAACTCGACAGGGACTCTGGAAACACCATATATTTT. The gene calls are TRBV4-2 and TRBJ1-3; 7 nucleotides line up with TRBD1. This CDR3 comprises 16 residues. CDR1 and CDR2 from the germline V gene are LGHNA and YNFKEQ. V dropped 2 bases and J dropped 0; count of bases not matched to a gene: 4.

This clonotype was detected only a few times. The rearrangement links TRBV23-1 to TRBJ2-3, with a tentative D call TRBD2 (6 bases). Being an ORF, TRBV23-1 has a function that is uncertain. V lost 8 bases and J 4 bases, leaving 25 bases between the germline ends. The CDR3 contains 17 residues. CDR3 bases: TGCGCCAGCCAGGGAGGCCGGAGCCTTAGAGACGCAGATACGCAGTATTTT. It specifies CASQGGRSLRDADTQYF.

CDR3 region: CSPRTPRATEAFF. The CDR3 coding sequence is TGCAGCCCCAGGACACCCCGGGCCACTGAAGCTTTCTTT. The J gene is TRBJ1-1, the V gene TRBV20-1; D is perhaps TRBD1 (5 bases). The CDR3 contains 13 residues. Germline V gene lookup returns CDR1 DFQATT and CDR2 SNEGSKA (reference sequence).

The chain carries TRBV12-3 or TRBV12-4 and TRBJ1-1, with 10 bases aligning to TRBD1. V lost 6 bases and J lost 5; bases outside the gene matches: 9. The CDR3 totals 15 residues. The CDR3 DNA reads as TGTGCCAGCAGCCCCCTCCGGGACAGGGGTACTGAAGCTTTCTTT. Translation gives CASSPLRDRGTEAFF.

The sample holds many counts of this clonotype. The CDR3 region has the DNA TGCGCCAGCAGCCAACCCGCGTACTCCACAGATACGCAGTATTTT. Its protein product is CASSQPAYSTDTQYF. V gene TRBV4-1 combines with J gene TRBJ2-3; D call uncertain. The germline V and J ends were trimmed by 2 bases and 2 bases, with 11 bases remaining between them. The CDR3 covers 15 residues. Germline CDR1 and CDR2: MGHRA and YSYEKL.

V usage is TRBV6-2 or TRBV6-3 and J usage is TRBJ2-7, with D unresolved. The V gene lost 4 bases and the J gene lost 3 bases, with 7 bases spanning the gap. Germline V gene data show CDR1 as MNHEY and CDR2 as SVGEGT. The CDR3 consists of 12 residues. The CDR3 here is CASSWMGYEQYF. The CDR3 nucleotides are TGTGCCAGCAGTTGGATGGGCTACGAGCAGTACTTC.

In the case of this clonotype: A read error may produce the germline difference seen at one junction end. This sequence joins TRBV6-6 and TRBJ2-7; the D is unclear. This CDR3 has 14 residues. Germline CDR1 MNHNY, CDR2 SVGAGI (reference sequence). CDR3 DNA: TGTGCCAGCAGTTCACCCTTAGGCTTAAGTCCCGCTGTCTTC. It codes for CASSSPLGLSPAVF.

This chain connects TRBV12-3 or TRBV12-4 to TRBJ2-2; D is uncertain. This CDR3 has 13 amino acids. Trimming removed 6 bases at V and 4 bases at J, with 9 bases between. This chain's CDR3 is CASSSLSTGELFF. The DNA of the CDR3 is TGTGCCAGCAGCTCCCTGAGCACCGGGGAGCTGTTTTTT.

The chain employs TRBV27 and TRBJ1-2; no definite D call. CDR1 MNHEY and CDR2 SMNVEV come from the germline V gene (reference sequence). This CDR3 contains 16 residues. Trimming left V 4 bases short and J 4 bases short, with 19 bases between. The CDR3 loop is CASSSRAGEKGYGYTF. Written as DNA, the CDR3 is TGTGCCAGCAGTTCCCGGGCCGGGGAAAAGGGCTATGGCTACACCTTC.

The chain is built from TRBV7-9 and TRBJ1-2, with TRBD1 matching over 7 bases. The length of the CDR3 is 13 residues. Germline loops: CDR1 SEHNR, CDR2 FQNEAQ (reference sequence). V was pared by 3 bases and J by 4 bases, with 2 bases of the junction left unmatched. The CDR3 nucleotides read TGTGCCAGCAGCTTCCGGGACAGCTATGGCTACACCTTC. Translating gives CASSFRDSYGYTF.

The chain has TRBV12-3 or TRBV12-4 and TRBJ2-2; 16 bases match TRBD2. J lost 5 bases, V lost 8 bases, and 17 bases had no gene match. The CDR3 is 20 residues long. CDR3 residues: CASSPAWGLAGGPVTGELFF. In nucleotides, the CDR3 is TGTGCCAGCTCTCCGGCTTGGGGACTAGCGGGGGGGCCGGTAACCGGGGAGCTGTTTTTT.

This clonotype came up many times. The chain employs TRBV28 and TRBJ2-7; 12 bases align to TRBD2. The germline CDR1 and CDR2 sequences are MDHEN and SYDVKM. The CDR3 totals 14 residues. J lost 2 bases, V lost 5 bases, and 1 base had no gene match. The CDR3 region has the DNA TGTGCCAGCAGTCGACTAGCGGGGGCCTACGAGCAGTACTTC. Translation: CASSRLAGAYEQYF.

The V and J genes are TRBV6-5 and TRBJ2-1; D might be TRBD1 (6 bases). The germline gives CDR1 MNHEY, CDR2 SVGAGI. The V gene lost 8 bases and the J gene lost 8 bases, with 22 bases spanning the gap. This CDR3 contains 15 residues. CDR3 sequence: CASGPREGGRDEQFF. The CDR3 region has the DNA TGTGCCAGCGGCCCAAGAGAAGGGGGTCGGGATGAGCAGTTCTTC.

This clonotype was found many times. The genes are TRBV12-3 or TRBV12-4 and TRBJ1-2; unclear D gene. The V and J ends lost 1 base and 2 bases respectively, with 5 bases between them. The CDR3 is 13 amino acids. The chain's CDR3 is CASSLGRNYGYTF. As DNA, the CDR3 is TGTGCCAGCAGTTTAGGCAGGAACTATGGCTACACCTTC.

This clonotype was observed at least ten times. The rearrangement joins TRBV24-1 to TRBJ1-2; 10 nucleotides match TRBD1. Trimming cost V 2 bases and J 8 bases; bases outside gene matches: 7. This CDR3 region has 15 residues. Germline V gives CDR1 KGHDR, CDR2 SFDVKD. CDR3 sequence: CATSDWRTGGGGYTF. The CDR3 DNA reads TGTGCCACCAGTGATTGGAGGACAGGGGGTGGCGGCTACACCTTC.

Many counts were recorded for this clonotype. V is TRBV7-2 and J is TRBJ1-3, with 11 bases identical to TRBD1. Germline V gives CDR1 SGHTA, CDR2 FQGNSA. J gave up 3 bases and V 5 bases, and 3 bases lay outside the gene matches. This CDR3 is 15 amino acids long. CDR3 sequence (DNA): TGTGCCAGCAGCCCGGACAGGGGGCATGGAAACACCATATATTTT. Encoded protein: CASSPDRGHGNTIYF.

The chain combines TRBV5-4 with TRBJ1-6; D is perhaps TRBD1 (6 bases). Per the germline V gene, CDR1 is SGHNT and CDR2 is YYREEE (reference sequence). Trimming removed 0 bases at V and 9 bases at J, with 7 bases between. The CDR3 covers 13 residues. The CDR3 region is CASSLGGGSPLHF. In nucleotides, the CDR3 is TGTGCCAGCAGCTTGGGAGGGGGTTCACCCCTCCACTTT. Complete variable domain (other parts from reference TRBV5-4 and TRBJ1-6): ETGVTQSPTHLIKTRGQQVTLRCSSQSGHNTVSWYQQALGQGPQFIFQYYREEENGRGNFPPRFSGLQFPNYSSELNVNALELDDSALYLCASSLGGGSPLHFGNGTRLTVT.

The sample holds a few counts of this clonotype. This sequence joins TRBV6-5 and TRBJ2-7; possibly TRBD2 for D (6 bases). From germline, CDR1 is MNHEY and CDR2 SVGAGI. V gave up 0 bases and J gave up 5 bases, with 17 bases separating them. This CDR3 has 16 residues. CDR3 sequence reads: CASSYSYGAGKHEQYF. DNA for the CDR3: TGTGCCAGCAGTTACTCTTACGGGGCGGGGAAGCACGAGCAGTACTTC.

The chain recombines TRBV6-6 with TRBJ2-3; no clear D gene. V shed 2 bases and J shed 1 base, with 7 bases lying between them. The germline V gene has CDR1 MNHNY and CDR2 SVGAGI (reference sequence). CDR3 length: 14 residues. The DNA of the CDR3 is TGTGCCAGCAGTTACGGAGAGGGCACAGATACGCAGTATTTT. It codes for CASSYGEGTDTQYF.